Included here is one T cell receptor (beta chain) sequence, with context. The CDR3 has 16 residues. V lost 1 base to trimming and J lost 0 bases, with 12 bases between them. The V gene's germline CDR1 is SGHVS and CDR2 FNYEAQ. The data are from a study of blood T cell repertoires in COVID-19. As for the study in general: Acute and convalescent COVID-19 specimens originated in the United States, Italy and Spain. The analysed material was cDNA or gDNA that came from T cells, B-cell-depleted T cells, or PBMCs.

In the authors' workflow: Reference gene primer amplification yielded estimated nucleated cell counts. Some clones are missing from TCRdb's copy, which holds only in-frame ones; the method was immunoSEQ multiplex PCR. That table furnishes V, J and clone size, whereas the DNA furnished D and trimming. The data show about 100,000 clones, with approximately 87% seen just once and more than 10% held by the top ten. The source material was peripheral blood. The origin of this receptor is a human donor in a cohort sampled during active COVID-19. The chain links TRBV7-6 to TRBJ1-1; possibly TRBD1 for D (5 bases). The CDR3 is CASSLVAGLMNTEAFF. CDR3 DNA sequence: TGTGCCAGCAGCTTAGTGGCAGGGCTGATGAACACTGAAGCTTTCTTT.